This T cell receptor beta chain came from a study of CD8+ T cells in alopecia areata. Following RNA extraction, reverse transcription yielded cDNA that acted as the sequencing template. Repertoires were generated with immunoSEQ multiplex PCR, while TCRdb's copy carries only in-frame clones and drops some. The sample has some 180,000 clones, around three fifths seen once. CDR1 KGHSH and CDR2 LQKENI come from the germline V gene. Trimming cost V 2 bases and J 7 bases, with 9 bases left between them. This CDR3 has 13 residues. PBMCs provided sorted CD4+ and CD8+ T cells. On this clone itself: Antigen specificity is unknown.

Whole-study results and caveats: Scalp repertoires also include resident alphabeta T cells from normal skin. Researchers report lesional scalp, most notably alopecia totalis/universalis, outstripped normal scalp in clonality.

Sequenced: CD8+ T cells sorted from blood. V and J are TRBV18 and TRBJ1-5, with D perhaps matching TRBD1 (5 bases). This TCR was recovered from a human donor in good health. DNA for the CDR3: TGTGCCAGCTCACCAGATTGGGACCAGCCCCAGCATTTT. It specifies CASSPDWDQPQHF.